The next 29 T cell receptor beta chains were all read from a single sample in a study of shared clonotypes between healthy human individuals. CD8 cells classed as naive were CD45RO-negative and positively selected for CCR7, excluding terminally differentiated effector memory CD45RA+ cells. Clones were sequenced by immunoSEQ multiplex PCR, and TCRdb holds only the in-frame ones, with some missing. Of hundreds of thousands of clones listed, 90% to 95% are singletons. The specimen sequenced was naive CD8+ T cells sorted from blood. These receptors came from a man aged 25-45 years in good health.

Regarding this clone: This sample includes further DNA sequences coding for the same CDR3. The chain links TRBV7-9 to TRBJ2-7; D possibly corresponds to TRBD1 (6 bases). V was trimmed by 5 bases and J by 4 bases, leaving 9 bases between them. CDR3 length equals 12 residues. Germline V CDR1 and CDR2: SEHNR, FQNEAQ (reference sequence). The CDR3 loop reads CASSPTGYEQYF. CDR3 in DNA: TGTGCCAGCAGCCCAACAGGGTACGAGCAGTACTTC.

The CDR3 sequence: CASSFATSGRGHGYTF. CDR3 bases: TGTGCCAGCAGCTTCGCGACCTCGGGTAGGGGGCACGGCTACACCTTC. The V call is TRBV7-9, the J call TRBJ1-2, with 7 bases matching TRBD1. J was trimmed by 8 bases and V by 3 bases; bases with no gene match: 15. The CDR3 spans 16 residues. Germline CDR1 reads SEHNR; CDR2 reads FQNEAQ (reference sequence).

This clone was seen just once. The chain joins TRBV11-2 to TRBJ2-7; 12 bases fit TRBD2. J gave up 0 bases and V 5 bases, and 2 bases lay outside the gene matches. The CDR3 spans 15 residues. Per germline, CDR1 SGHAT and CDR2 FQNNGV. CDR3 in amino acids: CASSGLAGRSYEQYF. CDR3 DNA sequence: TGTGCCAGCAGCGGACTAGCGGGACGCTCCTACGAGCAGTACTTC. Looking up the rest from reference TRBV11-2 and TRBJ2-7 gives the full variable domain: EAGVAQSPRYKIIEKRQSVAFWCNPISGHATLYWYQQILGQGPKLLIQFQNNGVVDDSQLPKDRFSAERLKGVDSTLKIQPAKLEDSAVYLCASSGLAGRSYEQYFGPGTRLTVT.

The chain couples TRBV11-2 to TRBJ2-5; D remains ambiguous. The germline V and J ends were trimmed by 2 bases and 4 bases, with 5 bases remaining between them. The CDR3 has 12 residues. The germline V gene has CDR1 SGHAT and CDR2 FQNNGV. The DNA for the CDR3 is TGTGCCAGCAGCTTAACCTCAGAGACCCAGTACTTC. As protein: CASSLTSETQYF.

The rearrangement uses TRBV27 and TRBJ2-1; D gene ambiguous. The germline V gene has CDR1 MNHEY and CDR2 SMNVEV (reference sequence). The V end was cut by 5 bases, the J end by 10 bases, with 12 bases between. The CDR3 is made up of 12 amino acids. DNA of the CDR3: TGTGCCAGCAGTCGTATTGCTTCGGAGCAGTTCTTC. Translating gives CASSRIASEQFF.

The chain links TRBV10-3 to TRBJ2-7; TRBD1 matches at 7 bases. The J segment lost 3 bases and the V segment lost 10 bases, leaving 9 bases of the junction unmatched. The CDR3 runs to 13 residues. Germline loops: CDR1 ENHRY, CDR2 SYGVKD. The chain's CDR3 is CATLSRDSYEQYF. As DNA, the CDR3 is TGTGCCACCTTATCCCGGGACAGCTACGAGCAGTACTTC.

The V and J genes are TRBV9 and TRBJ1-2, with D uncertain. CDR1 is SGDLS and CDR2 is YYNGEE in the germline V gene. The CDR3 is made up of 11 amino acids. Deletions cut 3 bases from V and 7 bases from J, with 7 bases between. The CDR3: CASSARTGYTF. In DNA, the CDR3 is TGTGCCAGCAGCGCCAGGACTGGCTACACCTTC.

This chain joins TRBV9 and TRBJ2-2; maybe TRBD1 (5 bases). Between the trimmed V and J ends, which lost 8 bases and 5 bases, there was a span of 37 bases. Germline lookup yields CDR1 SGDLS and CDR2 YYNGEE. The CDR3 covers 21 residues. CDR3 DNA: TGTGCCAGTTTACTGCCCCCTCCCCCACGCGACTTCAGGGTGTCAACCGGGGAGCTGTTTTTT. Its protein product is CASLLPPPPRDFRVSTGELFF. Full variable domain (missing parts from reference TRBV9 and TRBJ2-2): DSGVTQTPKHLITATGQRVTLRCSPRSGDLSVYWYQQSLDQGLQFLIQYYNGEERAKGNILERFSAQQFPDLHSELNLSSLELGDSALYFCASLLPPPPRDFRVSTGELFFGEGSRLTVL.

This chain uses TRBV29-1 with TRBJ2-1; 9 bases are shared with TRBD1. V was clipped by 7 bases and J by 7 bases; unmatched bases: 8. This CDR3 has 13 amino acids. Germline V gene data show CDR1 as SQVTM and CDR2 as ANQGSEA. The CDR3 sequence is CSAKVTGGNEQFF. CDR3 coding DNA: TGCAGCGCCAAGGTGACAGGGGGGAATGAGCAGTTCTTC.

The chain uses TRBV4-3 and TRBJ2-1; 7 nucleotides match TRBD1. J was trimmed by 2 bases and V by 1 base; bases with no gene match: 2. CDR3 size: 15 residues. The germline V gene has CDR1 LGHNA and CDR2 YSLEER. CDR3 region: CASSQGDSPYNEQFF. The CDR3 coding sequence is TGCGCCAGCAGCCAAGGGGACAGCCCCTACAATGAGCAGTTCTTC.

Concerning this clone itself: Additional DNA sequences in this sample encode the identical CDR3. The chain uses TRBV11-2 and TRBJ2-7; D remains unclear. Germline assignment: CDR1 SGHAT and CDR2 FQNNGV. The CDR3 runs 11 residues. Trimming took off 5 bases at V and 1 base at J, with 3 bases between the two ends. The CDR3 loop reads CASSRSYEQYF. CDR3 coding DNA: TGTGCCAGCAGCCGGTCCTACGAGCAGTACTTC.

The gene calls are TRBV7-9 and TRBJ1-2, with TRBD1 identical over 9 bases. Germline loops: CDR1 SEHNR, CDR2 FQNEAQ (reference sequence). V was pared by 6 bases and J by 3 bases, with 8 bases of the junction left unmatched. This CDR3 region has 15 residues. The CDR3 loop is CASSHPRDRDYGYTF. CDR3 coding DNA: TGTGCCAGCAGTCACCCCCGGGACAGGGACTATGGCTACACCTTC.

This chain links TRBV7-9 with TRBJ2-7; D possibly corresponds to TRBD2 (6 bases). The CDR3 extends over 14 amino acids. CDR1 SEHNR and CDR2 FQNEAQ come from the germline V gene (reference sequence). V dropped 7 bases and J dropped 1 base, with 14 bases sitting between them. CDR3 coding DNA: TGTGCCAGCACCACTGCCGGGAGATCCTACGAGCAGTACTTC. It yields the protein CASTTAGRSYEQYF.

The chain joins TRBV10-3 to TRBJ1-1, with 8 bases that match TRBD1. Trimming took 6 bases from V and 4 from J; bases not matched to a gene: 7. Germline CDR1 and CDR2: ENHRY and SYGVKD. The CDR3 runs 14 residues. The CDR3 coding sequence is TGTGCCATCAGAACACAGGGGGTGGCCACTGAAGCTTTCTTT. Amino acids: CAIRTQGVATEAFF.

This chain connects TRBV7-9 to TRBJ2-1; D remains ambiguous. The ends were cut back, 3 bases at V and 5 bases at J, with 14 bases in the middle. In germline, CDR1 is SEHNR, CDR2 FQNEAQ (reference sequence). The CDR3 contains 15 residues. The CDR3, as DNA: TGTGCCAGCAGCTTCGGATGGGGTATTAACAATGAGCAGTTCTTC. Residues: CASSFGWGINNEQFF.

Regarding this clone: One end of the junction varies from germline; a read error may be responsible. The DNA of the CDR3 is TGTGCCAGCAGTCAAGGGGCAGGGGGATCCTACGAGCAGTACTTC. Translation gives CASSQGAGGSYEQYF. The chain is built from TRBV4-2 and TRBJ2-7, with TRBD1 matching over 7 bases. The CDR3 totals 15 residues. Germline V gene lookup returns CDR1 LGHNA and CDR2 YNFKEQ.

The CDR3 DNA is TGTGCCTGGAGTACGGGACAGGGGAATACTGAAGCTTTCTTT. Protein sequence: CAWSTGQGNTEAFF. The J gene is TRBJ1-1, the V gene TRBV30, with 10 bases lining up with TRBD1. The junction had 5 bases not matched to a gene; V was cut back by 2 bases and J by 5 bases. CDR1 is GTSNPN and CDR2 is SVGIG in the germline V gene (reference sequence). This CDR3 comprises 14 residues.

This clone has more than one count but fewer than ten. The gene calls are TRBV2 and TRBJ1-3; D remains ambiguous. V was trimmed by 6 bases and J by 4 bases, leaving 7 bases between them. The CDR3 consists of 12 residues. Germline assignment: CDR1 SNHLY and CDR2 FYNNEI. Here the CDR3 DNA reads TGTGCCAGCAGGGACTTAGGAAACACCATATATTTT. It encodes CASRDLGNTIYF.

The rearrangement uses TRBV28 and TRBJ1-5; D is perhaps TRBD1 (6 bases). Per germline, CDR1 MDHEN and CDR2 SYDVKM. The CDR3 is made up of 19 amino acids. Trimming left V 3 bases short and J 0 bases short, with 21 bases between. The CDR3 DNA sequence: TGTGCCAGCAGTTTCAAGTCGCGTAGGGACACAACTAGCAATCAGCCCCAGCATTTT. It codes for CASSFKSRRDTTSNQPQHF.

This chain joins TRBV2 and TRBJ2-3, with TRBD2 matching 7 bases. This CDR3 has 17 residues. The V gene's germline CDR1 is SNHLY and CDR2 FYNNEI. V lost 5 bases, J lost 2 bases, and 13 bases stayed unmatched. The CDR3 region has the DNA TGTGCCAGCAGTTCTAATCAAGCGGGAAAATCCACAGATACGCAGTATTTT. This translates into CASSSNQAGKSTDTQYF.

This clone has just a few counts. The genes are TRBV20-1 and TRBJ2-1; D unresolved. Germline V gene data show CDR1 as DFQATT and CDR2 as SNEGSKA (reference sequence). CDR3 size: 11 residues. The ends were cut back, 0 bases at V and 4 bases at J, with 1 base in the middle. This CDR3 reads CSAREYNEQFF. Written as DNA, the CDR3 is TGCAGTGCTAGAGAATACAATGAGCAGTTCTTC.

The chain carries TRBV7-9 and TRBJ2-7; TRBD2 matches 7 bases. V dropped 5 bases and J dropped 2; count of bases not matched to a gene: 6. Germline CDR1 is SEHNR and CDR2 is FQNEAQ (reference sequence). This CDR3 comprises 14 residues. The CDR3 loop reads CASSPSGKTYEQYF. In nucleotides, the CDR3 is TGTGCCAGCAGCCCCAGCGGGAAGACCTACGAGCAGTACTTC.

The chain employs TRBV27 and TRBJ2-1; TRBD2 aligns across 8 bases. Germline CDR1 MNHEY, CDR2 SMNVEV (reference sequence). This CDR3 is built from 18 residues. With V trimmed by 5 bases and J by 3 bases, 15 bases remained unmatched. CDR3 coding DNA: TGTGCCAGCAGTACCCCAAAGATTAGCGGGAACTTCTACAATGAGCAGTTCTTC. It encodes CASSTPKISGNFYNEQFF.

The chain carries TRBV7-7 and TRBJ2-3, with TRBD2 matching over 9 bases. This CDR3 spans 19 amino acids. J was trimmed by 1 base and V by 5 bases; bases with no gene match: 16. The germline CDR1 and CDR2 sequences are SSHAT and FNYEAQ (reference sequence). The CDR3 loop is CASSASPAGGTGGTDTQYF. CDR3 sequence (DNA): TGTGCCAGCAGCGCCTCACCGGCGGGAGGGACGGGCGGCACAGATACGCAGTATTTT.

The V and J genes are TRBV29-1 and TRBJ2-2, with 8 bases fitting TRBD2. The CDR3 runs 17 residues. CDR1 is SQVTM, CDR2 ANQGSEA, per germline. Trimming took 7 bases from V and 1 from J; bases not matched to a gene: 14. CDR3 DNA sequence: TGCAGCGCATACGGGAGGGGCTCAATTGGGAACACCGGGGAGCTGTTTTTT. This encodes CSAYGRGSIGNTGELFF.

This chain connects TRBV6-4 to TRBJ1-1, with TRBD1 matching 8 bases. This CDR3 is built from 15 residues. CDR1 and CDR2 (germline): MRHNA, SNTAGT. V dropped 0 bases and J dropped 1; count of bases not matched to a gene: 1. CDR3 sequence reads: CASSDSGTGNTEAFF. The CDR3 DNA sequence: TGTGCCAGCAGTGACTCCGGGACAGGGAACACTGAAGCTTTCTTT.

This clone was seen once. This chain joins TRBV28 and TRBJ2-1, with 10 positions matching TRBD1. CDR1 MDHEN and CDR2 SYDVKM come from the germline V gene. The V gene end was trimmed by 6 bases and the J gene end by 5 bases; junction bases not matched to a gene: 7. The CDR3 length is 15 residues. CDR3 protein: CASSPTGQGNNEQFF. The CDR3 DNA reads as TGTGCCAGCAGCCCCACGGGACAGGGGAACAATGAGCAGTTCTTC. Variable domain in full (rest from reference TRBV28 and TRBJ2-1): DVKVTQSSRYLVKRTGEKVFLECVQDMDHENMFWYRQDPGLGLRLIYFSYDVKMKEKGDIPEGYSVSREKKERFSLILESASTNQTSMYLCASSPTGQGNNEQFFGPGTRLTVL.

The rearrangement joins TRBV27 to TRBJ2-3; D might be TRBD2 (6 bases). The V end lost 4 bases, the J end lost 0 bases, and 14 bases lay between the germline ends. The CDR3 spans 16 residues. The germline gives CDR1 MNHEY, CDR2 SMNVEV (reference sequence). CDR3 region: CASSSFGGLSTDTQYF. For the CDR3, the DNA is TGTGCCAGCAGTTCTTTTGGAGGGCTTAGCACAGATACGCAGTATTTT.

The chain recombines TRBV18 with TRBJ1-4; D remains unclear. Germline values: CDR1 KGHSH, CDR2 LQKENI. This CDR3 contains 12 residues. Trimming pared 3 bases from V and 7 bases from J, leaving 6 bases between. The chain's CDR3 is CASSPPSEKLFF. CDR3 sequence (DNA): TGTGCCAGCTCACCTCCTTCTGAAAAACTGTTTTTT. The full variable domain, completed using reference TRBV18 and TRBJ1-4, is NAGVMQNPRHLVRRRGQEARLRCSPMKGHSHVYWYRQLPEEGLKFMVYLQKENIIDESGMPKERFSAEFPKEGPSILRIQQVVRGDSAAYFCASSPPSEKLFFGSGTQLSVL.